What follows is one T cell receptor beta chain and its context. These data come from a study of blood T cell repertoires in COVID-19. Germline assignment: CDR1 SGHNT and CDR2 YYREEE (reference sequence). V was clipped by 5 bases and J by 15 bases; unmatched bases: 10. This CDR3 is built from 12 residues. Sequenced by immunoSEQ multiplex PCR; TCRdb stores in-frame clones only, minus some. Of around 120,000 clones in the sample, about 80% were seen once. This clonotype originated in a man between 65 and 80 years old with acute or convalescent COVID-19. Sequences were obtained from peripheral blood. The V call is TRBV5-4, the J call TRBJ1-4; 7 nucleotides match TRBD1. The chain's CDR3 is CASSPPRGKMFF. DNA of the CDR3: TGTGCCAGCAGTCCGCCCAGGGGGAAAATGTTTTTT.